This TCR beta chain was sequenced during a study of PD-1 and CTLA-4 blockade in melanoma. The CDR3 has 11 amino acids. Germline CDR1 SQVTM, CDR2 ANQGSEA. About this clone itself: Its ends do not fully match the called genes, so a read error is possible.

Repertoires were generated with immunoSEQ multiplex PCR, while TCRdb's copy carries only in-frame clones and drops some. The sample records around 21,000 clones, around 88% being singletons. This TCR was sampled from a human donor with melanoma. The chain recombines TRBV29-1 with TRBJ2-1, with TRBD1 identical over 8 bases. This sample comprised CD8+ T cells from peripheral blood, obtained before anti-PD-1 treatment. CDR3 coding DNA: TGCAGCGTTGAAGAAGGGACAGGTAGTCTCTTC. This encodes CSVEEGTGSLF.